This TCR beta chain was recovered during a study of spatial heterogeneity in lung cancer. Turning to the study itself: Sequence detection consistently recorded a greater number of beta-chain than alpha-chain sequences.

The sample holds many counts of this clonotype. Antigen: not known. The library was prepared for alpha chains; this beta chain is a stray read, so its frequency means little. Time point reported: sample taken at primary tumor resection. From tumor, nontumor lung or frozen PBMC, whole RNA was taken unsorted for sequencing. Patients with untreated early-stage non-small cell lung cancer, numbering around 71, were the donors. Study-wide findings and caveats: Compared with follow-up, resection was when ubiquitous expanded tumor TCRs appeared in blood more.

The ends were cut back, 3 bases at V and 4 bases at J, with 9 bases in the middle. This CDR3 spans 13 amino acids. In germline, CDR1 is SQVTM, CDR2 ANQGSEA. A unique molecular identifier was carried by every single TCR cDNA molecule. MiXCR, run by TCRdb on the 5' RACE reads, gives a single entry per CDR3 protein. The sample contains some 940 distinct CDR3 sequences, 9.5% to 15% of which appear only once. This clonotype was sampled from a male donor with early-stage non-small cell lung cancer. This chain joins TRBV29-1 and TRBJ1-4; D uncertain. The sequenced sample was PBMCs, obtained at surgery. DNA of the CDR3: TGCAGCGTTGAGGAGGAGGATAATGAAAAACTGTTTTTT. Translating it yields CSVEEEDNEKLFF.